This T cell receptor beta chain stems from a study of T cell repertoires in aging, cancer and after chemotherapy. Multiplex touch-down PCR with TRB-A/B primers amplified rearranged V-D-J TRB sequences. Via MiXCR, TCRdb re-called the multiplex PCR reads, giving one row per CDR3 protein. The sample holds approximately 6,400 distinct CDR3 sequences; 35% are singletons and the top ten take about 40%. Amplification of TCR beta used genomic DNA extracted from peripheral blood. CDR1 and CDR2 (germline): DFQATT, SNEGSKA (reference sequence). The CDR3 runs 13 residues. The V gene lost 2 bases and the J gene lost 3 bases, with 10 bases spanning the gap.

This clonotype originated in a human donor in good health. The sequencing sample was made of blood. The V and J genes are TRBV20-1 and TRBJ1-1, with no clear D. CDR3 nucleotide sequence: TGCAGTGCTAGAAAGTTTTTGGACACTGAAGCTTTCTTT. Translating it yields CSARKFLDTEAFF.